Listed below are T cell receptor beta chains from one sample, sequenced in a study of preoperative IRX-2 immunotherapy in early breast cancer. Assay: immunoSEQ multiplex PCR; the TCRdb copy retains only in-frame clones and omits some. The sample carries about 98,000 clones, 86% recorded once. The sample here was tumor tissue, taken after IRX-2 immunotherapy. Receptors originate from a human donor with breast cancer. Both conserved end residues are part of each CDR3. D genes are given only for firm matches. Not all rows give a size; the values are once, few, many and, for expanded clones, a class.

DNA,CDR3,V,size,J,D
TGTGCCAGCAGGGGACAGTCACTAGCCAAAAACATTCAGTACTTC,CASRGQSLAKNIQYF,TRBV28,.,TRBJ2-4,TRBD1
TGTGCCAGCAGTTTAGACAGCCCCTTAATGAAAAAACTGTTTTTT,CASSLDSPLMKKLFF,TRBV28,.,TRBJ1-4,.
TGTGCCGGGAACCGACAGGGGACGGACGGCTACACCTTC,CAGNRQGTDGYTF,TRBV30,.,TRBJ1-2,TRBD1
TGTGCCAGTAGTAGGACGGCGACTCGGAACACCGGGGAGCTGTTTTTT,CASSRTATRNTGELFF,TRBV19,.,TRBJ2-2,.
TGCAGCGTTTCCTGGTTACCGAACACCGGGGAGCTGTTTTTT,CSVSWLPNTGELFF,TRBV29-1,.,TRBJ2-2,.
TGTGCCAGCAGTTCACCGGGCCATAGGGGGTACAATGAGCAGTTCTTC,CASSSPGHRGYNEQFF,TRBV28,once,TRBJ2-1,.
TGTGCCAGCAGCTTAGGGGGAGGGATTGAGACTGAAGCTTTCTTT,CASSLGGGIETEAFF,TRBV11-3,.,TRBJ1-1,.
TGTGCCAGTAGTATGTTGGGACAGGGGGACCAAACTAATGAAAAACTGTTTTTT,CASSMLGQGDQTNEKLFF,TRBV19,.,TRBJ1-4,TRBD1
TGTGCCAGCAGCGACAGGGGATCTCAGCCCCAGCATTTT,CASSDRGSQPQHF,TRBV6-8,.,TRBJ1-5,TRBD1
TGTGCCAGCAGCCAATCATCCCCAGGCTCTTCCTACGAGCAGTACTTC,CASSQSSPGSSYEQYF,TRBV14,.,TRBJ2-7,.
TGCAGCGGACGACAGGAGGTGAACACTGAAGCTTTCTTT,CSGRQEVNTEAFF,TRBV29-1,.,TRBJ1-1,.
TGTGCCAGCTCACTTTTGGTTGGGGAAGGGAATGAAGCTTTCTTT,CASSLLVGEGNEAFF,TRBV18,.,TRBJ1-1,.
TGTGCCAGCAGCTTATGGGTGGGGGGTTTCTCACCCCTCCACTTT,CASSLWVGGFSPLHF,TRBV11-3,.,TRBJ1-6,.
TGCAGCGTTGATACGGAGGGGGGCAGGAAGGCTTTCTTT,CSVDTEGGRKAFF,TRBV29-1,.,TRBJ1-1,.
TGTGCCAGCAGTGTACGCGGCCCCACCGGGGAGCTGTTTTTT,CASSVRGPTGELFF,TRBV28,.,TRBJ2-2,.
TGTGCCAGCTCACCATCTATTAGCACAGATACGCAGTATTTT,CASSPSISTDTQYF,TRBV18,.,TRBJ2-3,.
TGTGCCAGCAGTGAGACCCCCGGGGCCTATAGCAATCAGCCCCAGCATTTT,CASSETPGAYSNQPQHF,TRBV6-8,.,TRBJ1-5,.
TGTGCCACCAGCAGAGATATAACCTCGGGACAGGGGATCCGCTACGAGCAGTACTTC,CATSRDITSGQGIRYEQYF,TRBV15,.,TRBJ2-7,TRBD1
TGCGCCAGCAGTGACAGTCGCAATCAGCCCCAGCATTTT,CASSDSRNQPQHF,TRBV10-2,.,TRBJ1-5,.
TGTGCTAGTGGCCCTGCGGGGGGCGGAATCACAGATACGCAGTATTTT,CASGPAGGGITDTQYF,TRBV16,.,TRBJ2-3,TRBD2
TGTGCCAGCACACACGGAACTCATGGCTACACCTTC,CASTHGTHGYTF,TRBV6-8,few,TRBJ1-2,.
TGCGCCAGCAGGAGAGAAAGAGACACCGGGGAGCTGTTTTTT,CASRRERDTGELFF,TRBV10-1,.,TRBJ2-2,.
TGTGCTAGCAGCCTTGGTGGACAGGGCCATGGAGATACGCAGTATTTT,CASSLGGQGHGDTQYF,TRBV11-3,.,TRBJ2-3,TRBD1
TGTGCCACCAGCAGATCCCCTTTAGGGGGCCAAGAGACCCAGTACTTC,CATSRSPLGGQETQYF,TRBV15,.,TRBJ2-5,.
TGCGCCAGCAGCTTCAACACAGGGGAGGGTGGCTACACCTTC,CASSFNTGEGGYTF,TRBV5-1,.,TRBJ1-2,TRBD1
TGTGCCAGCAGCTCTACCAACACAGTGTTTTACGAGCAGTACTTC,CASSSTNTVFYEQYF,TRBV11-3,few,TRBJ2-7,.
TGTGCCAGCAGTGAAGTAGGGAACAGGGGTGATCAGCCCCAGCATTTT,CASSEVGNRGDQPQHF,TRBV6-7,once,TRBJ1-5,TRBD1
TGTGCCAGCACTACCGGGGCTCGAGAGCAGTACTTC,CASTTGAREQYF,TRBV28,once,TRBJ2-7,.
TGTGCCAGCAGTGAGACACCCTATAATTCACCCCTCCACTTT,CASSETPYNSPLHF,TRBV6-8,.,TRBJ1-6,.
TGTGCCAGTAGTATAGGCCGGAATGAAAAACTGTTTTTT,CASSIGRNEKLFF,TRBV19,.,TRBJ1-4,.
TGCGCCAGCAGCTTTAGGGACAGGAGATACACCGGGGAGCTGTTTTTT,CASSFRDRRYTGELFF,TRBV5-1,.,TRBJ2-2,TRBD1
TGTGCCAGTATGAGAAGACAGGGGGCCGCCACAGATACGCAGTATTTT,CASMRRQGAATDTQYF,TRBV19,.,TRBJ2-3,TRBD1
TGCGCCAGCAGCTTGAGGTCACCCGGGACCAAGTTTTCACCCCTCCACTTT,CASSLRSPGTKFSPLHF,TRBV5-1,.,TRBJ1-6,.
TGTGCCAGCAGTGTTGAGGGTAATCAGCCCCAGCATTTT,CASSVEGNQPQHF,TRBV6-7,.,TRBJ1-5,.
TGCAGCGTCGATGAGGGGGCTGGGTATGGCTACACCTTC,CSVDEGAGYGYTF,TRBV29-1,.,TRBJ1-2,TRBD1
TGCAGCGTTGGCCGAAGAGGAAGCTCCTACGAGCAGTACTTC,CSVGRRGSSYEQYF,TRBV29-1,.,TRBJ2-7,.
TGTGCCAGCAGAGAGACAGGGGGCGGTGATGAGACCCAGTACTTC,CASRETGGGDETQYF,TRBV2,.,TRBJ2-5,TRBD1
TGCAGCGCGGGACAGGGGGCGGGGGAGCAGTACTTC,CSAGQGAGEQYF,TRBV29-1,.,TRBJ2-7,TRBD1
TGCGCCAGCGGAAGGACAGGGGAACGGGGCACTGAAGCTTTCTTT,CASGRTGERGTEAFF,TRBV5-1,.,TRBJ1-1,TRBD1
TGTGCCTGGAGTCAGAGGCAGGGGGAATTCAGAAATTCACCCCTCCACTTT,CAWSQRQGEFRNSPLHF,TRBV30,once,TRBJ1-6,TRBD1
TGTGCCAGTAGTAATTCGGGCAGTTCCAATCAGCCCCAGCATTTT,CASSNSGSSNQPQHF,TRBV19,.,TRBJ1-5,.
TGCGCCAGCAGGGGGGTAGCGGGAGGGGCCGGGGAGCTGTTTTTT,CASRGVAGGAGELFF,TRBV10-2,.,TRBJ2-2,TRBD2
TGTGCCACCTCCCCCTCAGGGCTGGAAGCCAACGTCCTGACTTTC,CATSPSGLEANVLTF,TRBV19,few,TRBJ2-6,.
TGTGCCAGCAGTCTACCGCAGGGGGCACTCTCTGAAGCTTTCTTT,CASSLPQGALSEAFF,TRBV28,few,TRBJ1-1,TRBD1
TGTGCCAGCAGTTACTGGGGGGCTGCGGGTCAGCCCCAGCATTTT,CASSYWGAAGQPQHF,TRBV6-8,.,TRBJ1-5,.
TGTGCCAGCAGCTTAGGGCGGGGGACCGGCTCCTACAATGAGCAGTTCTTC,CASSLGRGTGSYNEQFF,TRBV7-1,once,TRBJ2-1,TRBD2
TGTGCTAGTGGTTTGGACGTGTCAGTCCAAGAGACCCAGTACTTC,CASGLDVSVQETQYF,TRBV12-5,.,TRBJ2-5,.
TGTGCCAGCAGCCCTAGGGCCTACTACGAGCAGTACTTC,CASSPRAYYEQYF,TRBV7-1,.,TRBJ2-7,.
TGCGCCAGCAGCACAACCGGGGGCGGTGAAAAACTGTTTTTT,CASSTTGGGEKLFF,TRBV23-1,.,TRBJ1-4,.
TGTGCCAGCAGCCCCGGGACGGCTCTCGAGACCCAGTACTTC,CASSPGTALETQYF,TRBV11-3,.,TRBJ2-5,.
TGTGCCAGCAGTCGAGGACCACATGAAAAACTGTTTTTT,CASSRGPHEKLFF,TRBV6-8,few,TRBJ1-4,.
TGTGCTAGTGGTTTGAGAGAACTGACTTTACAGGGGTCCCGCTCGCCGGATGGCTACACCTTC,CASGLRELTLQGSRSPDGYTF,TRBV12-5,few,TRBJ1-2,TRBD1
TGTGCCAGCAGCCTTACGGGCTACTCCTACAATGAGCAGTTCTTC,CASSLTGYSYNEQFF,TRBV7-6,.,TRBJ2-1,.
TGTGCCAGCAGCTTCCCCGGGTACTCCTACGAGCAGTACTTC,CASSFPGYSYEQYF,TRBV11-3,.,TRBJ2-7,.
TGTGCCAGCTCACCACTTAAGCAGTTAGATACGCAGTATTTT,CASSPLKQLDTQYF,TRBV18,.,TRBJ2-3,.